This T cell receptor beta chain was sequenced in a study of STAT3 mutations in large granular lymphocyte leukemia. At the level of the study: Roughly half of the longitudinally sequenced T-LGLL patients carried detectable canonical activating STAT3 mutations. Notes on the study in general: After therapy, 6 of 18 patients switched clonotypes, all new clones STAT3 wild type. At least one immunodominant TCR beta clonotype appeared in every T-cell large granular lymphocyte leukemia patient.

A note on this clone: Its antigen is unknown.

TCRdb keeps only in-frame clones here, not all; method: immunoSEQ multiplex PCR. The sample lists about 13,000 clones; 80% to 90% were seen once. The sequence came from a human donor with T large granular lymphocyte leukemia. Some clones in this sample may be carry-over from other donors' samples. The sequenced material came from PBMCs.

The DNA for the CDR3 is TGCGCCAGCAGCCCAGAAATAGGACAGGACCCCTACGAGCAGTACTTC. This translates into CASSPEIGQDPYEQYF. The chain carries TRBV4-1 and TRBJ2-7; the match to TRBD1 covers 7 bases. CDR3 size: 16 residues. CDR1 is MGHRA, CDR2 YSYEKL, per germline. Germline trimming cut 4 bases from V and 2 bases from J; bases unmatched to any gene: 11.